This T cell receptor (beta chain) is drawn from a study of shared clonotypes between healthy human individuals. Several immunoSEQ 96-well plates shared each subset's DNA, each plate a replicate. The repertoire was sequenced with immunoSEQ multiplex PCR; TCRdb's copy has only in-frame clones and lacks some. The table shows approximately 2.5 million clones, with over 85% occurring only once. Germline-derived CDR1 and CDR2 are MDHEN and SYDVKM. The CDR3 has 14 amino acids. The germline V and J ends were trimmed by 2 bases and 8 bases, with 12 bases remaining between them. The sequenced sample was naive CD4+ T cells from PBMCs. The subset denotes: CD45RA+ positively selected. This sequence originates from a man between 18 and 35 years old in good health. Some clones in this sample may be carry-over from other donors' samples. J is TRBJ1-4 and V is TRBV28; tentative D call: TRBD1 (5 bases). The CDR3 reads CASSLVGVGEKLFF. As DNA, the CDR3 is TGTGCCAGCAGTTTAGTAGGGGTGGGCGAAAAACTGTTTTTT.